These T cell receptor beta chains were read from a single sample in a study of T cell changes during pregnancy in multiple sclerosis. The method was immunoSEQ multiplex PCR; TCRdb's version includes in-frame clones alone and lacks a portion of them. The table has about 47,000 clones, approximately 90% seen once. The source material was CD8+ T cells from peripheral blood mononuclear cells, sampled in the second trimester of pregnancy. These TCRs come from a female donor with multiple sclerosis, enrolled in a pregnancy study. Each CDR3 is given with its conserved first and last residue. The order of the fields is V gene, J gene, CDR3 protein.

V gene: TRBV9; J gene: TRBJ1-1; CDR3 protein: CASAEGGAYSTEAFF
V gene: TRBV9; J gene: TRBJ2-7; CDR3 protein: CASSGPGGPYEQYF
V gene: TRBV2; J gene: TRBJ2-7; CDR3 protein: CASNRKTGTSFYEQYF
V gene: TRBV15; J gene: TRBJ2-2; CDR3 protein: CATSRLRASQGGTGELFF
V gene: TRBV4-1; J gene: TRBJ2-7; CDR3 protein: CASSPDRASLNEQYF
V gene: TRBV7-3; J gene: TRBJ2-1; CDR3 protein: CASSLFGGSEQFF
V gene: TRBV9; J gene: TRBJ1-1; CDR3 protein: CASSGGPNTEAFF
V gene: TRBV11-2; J gene: TRBJ2-2; CDR3 protein: CASSLYRVGGELFF
V gene: TRBV6-5; J gene: TRBJ2-7; CDR3 protein: CASSYSASYEQYF
V gene: TRBV9; J gene: TRBJ1-1; CDR3 protein: CASSVNTGASGTEAFF
V gene: TRBV7-3; J gene: TRBJ2-7; CDR3 protein: CASSKGGQGRTYEQYF
V gene: TRBV7-6; J gene: TRBJ2-3; CDR3 protein: CASSLVGGSTDTQYF
V gene: TRBV15; J gene: TRBJ1-4; CDR3 protein: CATSRDTGSGDEKLFF
V gene: TRBV4-2; J gene: TRBJ2-3; CDR3 protein: CASSQEALTDTQYF
V gene: TRBV27; J gene: TRBJ1-2; CDR3 protein: CASSLGPAGGYTF
V gene: TRBV29-1; J gene: TRBJ1-2; CDR3 protein: CSVEGGQGEVGYTF
V gene: TRBV7-7; J gene: TRBJ2-3; CDR3 protein: CASSSGIPTDTQYF
V gene: TRBV27; J gene: TRBJ1-1; CDR3 protein: CASSIIQGLNTEAFF
V gene: TRBV2; J gene: TRBJ2-3; CDR3 protein: CASSAGDEGPTDTQYF
V gene: TRBV4-1; J gene: TRBJ2-1; CDR3 protein: CASSQESVVYNEQFF
V gene: TRBV7-6; J gene: TRBJ2-5; CDR3 protein: CASSFMSGQETQYF
V gene: TRBV18; J gene: TRBJ1-3; CDR3 protein: CASSPLGESGNTIYF
V gene: TRBV7-3; J gene: TRBJ2-1; CDR3 protein: CASSLAGGPRGNEQFF
V gene: TRBV7-2; J gene: TRBJ2-1; CDR3 protein: CASSLDGYGAGALYEQFF
V gene: TRBV9; J gene: TRBJ2-7; CDR3 protein: CASSDGGEQYF
V gene: TRBV13; J gene: TRBJ1-1; CDR3 protein: CATLQGYTEAFF
V gene: TRBV23-1; J gene: TRBJ2-7; CDR3 protein: CASNPGEQYF
V gene: TRBV19; J gene: TRBJ1-5; CDR3 protein: CASSMGQGNQPQHF
V gene: TRBV5-1; J gene: TRBJ1-1; CDR3 protein: CASSPRQFMNTEAFF
V gene: TRBV4-1; J gene: TRBJ1-2; CDR3 protein: CASSPSGHYGYTF
V gene: TRBV7-2; J gene: TRBJ2-2; CDR3 protein: CASSTPRDWVITGELFF
V gene: TRBV5-6; J gene: TRBJ2-2; CDR3 protein: CASRSSPGHTNTGELFF
V gene: TRBV12-2; J gene: TRBJ1-5; CDR3 protein: CASRFPIDRGFSNQPQHF
V gene: TRBV4-1; J gene: TRBJ2-1; CDR3 protein: CASSHQAGVPSYNEQFF
V gene: TRBV19; J gene: TRBJ1-2; CDR3 protein: CASTVDINYGYTF
V gene: TRBV10-1; J gene: TRBJ2-5; CDR3 protein: CASRIRTGGQETQYF
V gene: TRBV6-6; J gene: TRBJ1-5; CDR3 protein: CASSYGTGDSNQPQHF
V gene: TRBV5-1; J gene: TRBJ2-1; CDR3 protein: CASSLNGGIWQFF
V gene: TRBV11-2; J gene: TRBJ2-1; CDR3 protein: CASSLGYSGSSYNEQFF
V gene: TRBV27; J gene: TRBJ2-1; CDR3 protein: CASSYRGHEQFF
V gene: TRBV9; J gene: TRBJ1-2; CDR3 protein: CASSAGSHYGYTF
V gene: TRBV7-9; J gene: TRBJ1-1; CDR3 protein: CASSPPRGLDTEAFF
V gene: TRBV9; J gene: TRBJ2-1; CDR3 protein: CASSVDSWAAGPIKNEQFF
V gene: TRBV6-4; J gene: TRBJ1-1; CDR3 protein: CASRNSGAPNTEAFF
V gene: TRBV6-6; J gene: TRBJ2-7; CDR3 protein: CASSYGGGDTYEQYF